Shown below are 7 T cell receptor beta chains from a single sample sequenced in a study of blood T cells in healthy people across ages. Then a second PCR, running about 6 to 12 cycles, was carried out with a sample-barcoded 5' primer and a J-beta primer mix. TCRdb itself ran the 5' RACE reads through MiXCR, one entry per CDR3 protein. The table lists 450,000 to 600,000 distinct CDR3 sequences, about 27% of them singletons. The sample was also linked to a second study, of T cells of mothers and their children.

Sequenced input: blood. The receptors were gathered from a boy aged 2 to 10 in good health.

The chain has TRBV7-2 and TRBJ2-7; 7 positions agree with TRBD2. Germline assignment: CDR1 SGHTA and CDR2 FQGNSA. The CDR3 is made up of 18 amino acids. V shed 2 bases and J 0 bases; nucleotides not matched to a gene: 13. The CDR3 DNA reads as TGTGCCAGCAGCTTAACCGTTGGGGGGGGGATTAGCTCCTACGAGCAGTACTTC. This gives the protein CASSLTVGGGISSYEQYF.

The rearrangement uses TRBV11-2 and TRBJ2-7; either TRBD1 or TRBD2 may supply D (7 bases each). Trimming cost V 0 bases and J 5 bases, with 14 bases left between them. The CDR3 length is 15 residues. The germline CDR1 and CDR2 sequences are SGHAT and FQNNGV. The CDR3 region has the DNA TGTGCCAGCAGCTTAGATCAGGGGGGGCTCGACGAGCAGTACTTC. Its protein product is CASSLDQGGLDEQYF.

The CDR3 DNA reads as TGTGCCAGCAGCCAAGTGGTACCCGGCGGTGACATTCAGTACTTC. Amino acid sequence: CASSQVVPGGDIQYF. The chain couples TRBV14 to TRBJ2-4; D not resolved. CDR1 is SGHDN, CDR2 FVKESK, per germline. The CDR3 covers 15 residues. V was cut by 1 base and J by 8 bases, with 15 bases left in between.

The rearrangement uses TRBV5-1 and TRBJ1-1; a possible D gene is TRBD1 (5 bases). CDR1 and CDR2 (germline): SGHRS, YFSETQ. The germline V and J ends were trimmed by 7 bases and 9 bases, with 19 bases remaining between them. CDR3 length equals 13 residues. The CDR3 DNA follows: TGCGCCAGCGGGGTTTCCAGGAGGGACCAAGCTTTCTTT. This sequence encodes CASGVSRRDQAFF.

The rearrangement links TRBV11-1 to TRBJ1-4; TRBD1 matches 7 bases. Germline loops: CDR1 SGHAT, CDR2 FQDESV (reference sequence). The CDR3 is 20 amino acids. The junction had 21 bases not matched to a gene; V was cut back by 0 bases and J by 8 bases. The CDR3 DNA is TGTGCCAGCAGCTTAGCGGGAGGGGGCCACAATCGGCCGTATAACGAAAAACTGTTTTTT. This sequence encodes CASSLAGGGHNRPYNEKLFF.

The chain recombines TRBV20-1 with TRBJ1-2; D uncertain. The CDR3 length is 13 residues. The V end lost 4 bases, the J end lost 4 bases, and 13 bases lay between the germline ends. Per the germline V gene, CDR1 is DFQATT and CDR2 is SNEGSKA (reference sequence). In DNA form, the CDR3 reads TGCAGTGCTACGCCTCGGACTTCCTATGGCTACACCTTC. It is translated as CSATPRTSYGYTF.

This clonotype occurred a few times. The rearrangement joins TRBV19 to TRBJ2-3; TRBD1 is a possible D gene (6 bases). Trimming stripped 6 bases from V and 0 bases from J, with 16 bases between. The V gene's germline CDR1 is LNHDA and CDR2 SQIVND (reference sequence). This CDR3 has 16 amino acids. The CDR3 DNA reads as TGTGCCAGTAGAAGGAAGGGGGTCGGAAGCACAGATACGCAGTATTTT. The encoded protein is CASRRKGVGSTDTQYF. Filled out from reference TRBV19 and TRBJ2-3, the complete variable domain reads DGGITQSPKYLFRKEGQNVTLSCEQNLNHDAMYWYRQDPGQGLRLIYYSQIVNDFQKGDIAEGYSVSREKKESFPLTVTSAQKNPTAFYLCASRRKGVGSTDTQYFGPGTRLTVL.